This T cell receptor (beta chain) was retrieved from a study of blood T cell repertoires in COVID-19. The germline V and J ends were trimmed by 6 bases and 2 bases, with 14 bases remaining between them. This CDR3 has 15 residues. Germline loops: CDR1 KGHSH, CDR2 LQKENI. Here immunoSEQ multiplex PCR was the method, and the copy in TCRdb shows in-frame clones only, minus some. This repertoire shows some 120,000 clones, roughly 84% found once; its top ten account for roughly 1.4%. The V gene is TRBV18, the J gene TRBJ1-5; D remains unclear. This TCR derives from a man aged 40-49 years with acute or convalescent COVID-19. What was sequenced was peripheral blood. CDR3 DNA: TGTGCCAGCTCTCATACAGCCGGCGGCAATCAGCCCCAGCATTTT. It encodes CASSHTAGGNQPQHF. Drawing the rest from reference TRBV18 and TRBJ1-5, the complete variable domain is NAGVMQNPRHLVRRRGQEARLRCSPMKGHSHVYWYRQLPEEGLKFMVYLQKENIIDESGMPKERFSAEFPKEGPSILRIQQVVRGDSAAYFCASSHTAGGNQPQHFGDGTRLSIL.